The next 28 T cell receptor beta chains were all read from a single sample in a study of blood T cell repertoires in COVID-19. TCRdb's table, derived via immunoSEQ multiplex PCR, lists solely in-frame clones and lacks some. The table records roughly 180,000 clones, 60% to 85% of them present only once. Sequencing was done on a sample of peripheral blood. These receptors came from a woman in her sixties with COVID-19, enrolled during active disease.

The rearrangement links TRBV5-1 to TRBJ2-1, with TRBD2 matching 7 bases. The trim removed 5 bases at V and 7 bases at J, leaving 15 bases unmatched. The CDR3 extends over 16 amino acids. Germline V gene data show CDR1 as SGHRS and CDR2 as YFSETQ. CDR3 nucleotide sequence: TGCGCCAGCAGTTTGACAGTGGGGAGGGCCCAAAATGAGCAGTTCTTC. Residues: CASSLTVGRAQNEQFF.

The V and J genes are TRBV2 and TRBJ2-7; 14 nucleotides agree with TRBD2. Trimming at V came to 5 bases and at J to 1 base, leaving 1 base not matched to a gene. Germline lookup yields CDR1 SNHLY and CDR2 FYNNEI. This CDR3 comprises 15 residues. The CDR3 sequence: CASSRTSGRSYEQYF. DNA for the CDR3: TGTGCCAGCAGTAGGACTAGCGGGAGGTCCTACGAGCAGTACTTC.

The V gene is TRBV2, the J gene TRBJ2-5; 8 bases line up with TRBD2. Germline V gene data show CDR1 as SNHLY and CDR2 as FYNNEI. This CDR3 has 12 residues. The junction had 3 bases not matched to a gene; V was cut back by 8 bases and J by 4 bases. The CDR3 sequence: CASRGGVETQYF. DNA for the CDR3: TGTGCCAGCCGGGGGGGGGTAGAGACCCAGTACTTC.

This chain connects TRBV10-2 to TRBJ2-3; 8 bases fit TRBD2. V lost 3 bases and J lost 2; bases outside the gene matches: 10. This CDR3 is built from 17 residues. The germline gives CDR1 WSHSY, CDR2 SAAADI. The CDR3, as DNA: TGCGCCAGCAGTGAAGGGGTAGCGGGACAAGTCACAGATACGCAGTATTTT. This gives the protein CASSEGVAGQVTDTQYF.

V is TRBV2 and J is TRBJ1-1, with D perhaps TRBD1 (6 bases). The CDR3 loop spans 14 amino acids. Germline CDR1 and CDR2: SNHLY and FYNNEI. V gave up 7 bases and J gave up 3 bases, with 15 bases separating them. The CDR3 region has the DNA TGTGCCAGCACCCGATTGGGGGCGGACACTGAAGCTTTCTTT. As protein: CASTRLGADTEAFF.

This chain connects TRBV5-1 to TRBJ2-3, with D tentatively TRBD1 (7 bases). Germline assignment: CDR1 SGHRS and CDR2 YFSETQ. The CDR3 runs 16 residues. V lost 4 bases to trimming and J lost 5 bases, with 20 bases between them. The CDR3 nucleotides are TGCGCCAGCAGCAAGGCCGAGACAGGGCGGGGAGATACGCAGTATTTT. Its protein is CASSKAETGRGDTQYF.

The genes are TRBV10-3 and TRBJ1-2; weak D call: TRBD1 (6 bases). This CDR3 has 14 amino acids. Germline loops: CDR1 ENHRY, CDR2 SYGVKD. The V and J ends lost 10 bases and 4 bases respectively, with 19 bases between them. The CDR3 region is CATWTGGYSYGYTF. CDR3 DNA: TGTGCCACCTGGACGGGGGGCTATAGCTATGGCTACACCTTC.

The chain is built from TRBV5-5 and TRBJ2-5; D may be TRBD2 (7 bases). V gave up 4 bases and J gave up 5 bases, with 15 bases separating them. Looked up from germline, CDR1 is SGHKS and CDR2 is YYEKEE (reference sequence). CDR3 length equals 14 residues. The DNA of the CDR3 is TGTGCCAGCAGCGGCGGGGGAACAGGGGAGACCCAGTACTTC. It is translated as CASSGGGTGETQYF.

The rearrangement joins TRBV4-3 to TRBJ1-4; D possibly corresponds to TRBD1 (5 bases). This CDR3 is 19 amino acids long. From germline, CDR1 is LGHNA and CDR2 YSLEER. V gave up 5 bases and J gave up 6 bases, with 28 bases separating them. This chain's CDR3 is CASSSMQGGGPATYEKLFF. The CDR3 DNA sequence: TGCGCCAGCAGCTCCATGCAGGGAGGTGGTCCCGCTACCTATGAAAAACTGTTTTTT.

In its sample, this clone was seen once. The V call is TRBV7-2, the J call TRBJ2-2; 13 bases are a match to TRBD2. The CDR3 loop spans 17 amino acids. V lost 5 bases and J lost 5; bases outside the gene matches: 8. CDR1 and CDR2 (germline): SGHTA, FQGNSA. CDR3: CASSQGGLAGTTGELFF. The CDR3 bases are TGTGCCAGCAGCCAGGGGGGACTAGCGGGGACAACCGGGGAGCTGTTTTTT.

The CDR3 sequence is CASSFGGQVADGYTF. The CDR3 DNA sequence: TGTGCCAGCAGTTTCGGTGGACAGGTGGCGGATGGCTACACCTTC. This chain joins TRBV28 and TRBJ1-2, with TRBD1 matching over 7 bases. The trim removed 3 bases at V and 6 bases at J, leaving 10 bases unmatched. Germline V CDR1 and CDR2: MDHEN, SYDVKM. The CDR3 totals 15 residues.

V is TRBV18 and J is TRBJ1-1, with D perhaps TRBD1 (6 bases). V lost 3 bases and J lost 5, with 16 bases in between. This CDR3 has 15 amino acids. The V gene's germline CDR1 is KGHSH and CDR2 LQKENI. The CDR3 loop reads CASSPSGGLMTEAFF. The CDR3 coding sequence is TGTGCCAGCTCACCGTCGGGGGGGCTTATGACTGAAGCTTTCTTT.

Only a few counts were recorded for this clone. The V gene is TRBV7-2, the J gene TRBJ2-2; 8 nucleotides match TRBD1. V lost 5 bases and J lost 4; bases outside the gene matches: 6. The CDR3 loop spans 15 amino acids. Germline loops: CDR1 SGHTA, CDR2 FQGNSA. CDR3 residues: CASSPLQGVTGELFF. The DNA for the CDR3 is TGTGCCAGCAGCCCCTTACAGGGGGTCACCGGGGAGCTGTTTTTT.

For the CDR3, the DNA is TGTGCCACCTTCCACGGCGGCTATGGCTACACCTTC. Translation gives CATFHGGYGYTF. The chain is built from TRBV24-1 and TRBJ1-2; D gene ambiguous. V was cut by 9 bases and J by 4 bases, with 11 bases left in between. CDR3 length equals 12 residues. Germline V CDR1 and CDR2: KGHDR, SFDVKD.

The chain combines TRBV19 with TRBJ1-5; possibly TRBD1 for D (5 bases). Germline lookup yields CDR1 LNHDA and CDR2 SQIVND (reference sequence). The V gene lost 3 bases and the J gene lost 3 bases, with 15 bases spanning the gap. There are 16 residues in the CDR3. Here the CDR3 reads CASSMGRAENNQPQHF. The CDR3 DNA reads TGTGCCAGTAGTATGGGCAGGGCGGAAAACAATCAGCCCCAGCATTTT.

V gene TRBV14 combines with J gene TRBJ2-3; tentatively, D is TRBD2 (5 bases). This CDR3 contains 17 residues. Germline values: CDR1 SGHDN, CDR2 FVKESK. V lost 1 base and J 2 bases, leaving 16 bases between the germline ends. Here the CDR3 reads CASSQGLFRGSTDTQYF. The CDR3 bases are TGTGCCAGCAGCCAAGGGTTGTTCCGAGGGTCCACAGATACGCAGTATTTT.

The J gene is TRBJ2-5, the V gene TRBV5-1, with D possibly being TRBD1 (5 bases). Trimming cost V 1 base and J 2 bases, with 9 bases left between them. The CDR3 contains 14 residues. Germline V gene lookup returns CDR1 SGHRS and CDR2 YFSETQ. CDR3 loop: CASSLTGAQETQYF. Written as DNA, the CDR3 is TGCGCCAGCAGCTTGACAGGTGCGCAAGAGACCCAGTACTTC.

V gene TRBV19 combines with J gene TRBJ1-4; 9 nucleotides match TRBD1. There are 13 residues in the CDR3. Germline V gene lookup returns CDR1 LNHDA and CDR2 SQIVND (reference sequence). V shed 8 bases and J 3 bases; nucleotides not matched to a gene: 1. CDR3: CASRTGANEKLFF. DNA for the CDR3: TGTGCCAGTCGGACAGGGGCTAATGAAAAACTGTTTTTT.

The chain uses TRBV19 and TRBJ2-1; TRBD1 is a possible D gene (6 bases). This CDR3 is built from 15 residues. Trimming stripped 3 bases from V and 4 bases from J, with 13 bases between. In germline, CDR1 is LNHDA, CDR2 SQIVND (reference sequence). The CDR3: CASSMLGTSYNEQFF. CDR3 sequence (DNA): TGTGCCAGTAGTATGTTGGGGACATCTTACAATGAGCAGTTCTTC.

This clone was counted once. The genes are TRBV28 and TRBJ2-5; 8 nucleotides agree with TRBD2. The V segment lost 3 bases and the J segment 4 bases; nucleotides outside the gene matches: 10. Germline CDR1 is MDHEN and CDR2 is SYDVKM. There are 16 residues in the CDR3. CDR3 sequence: CASSFRGREGRETQYF. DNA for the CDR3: TGTGCCAGCAGTTTCCGGGGCCGGGAGGGCCGAGAGACCCAGTACTTC.

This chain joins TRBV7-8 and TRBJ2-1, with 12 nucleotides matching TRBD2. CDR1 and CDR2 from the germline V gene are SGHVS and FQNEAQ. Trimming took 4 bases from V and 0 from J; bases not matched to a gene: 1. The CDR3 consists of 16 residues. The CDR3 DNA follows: TGTGCCAGCAGCTCGACTAGCGGGAGCTCCTACAATGAGCAGTTCTTC. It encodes CASSSTSGSSYNEQFF.

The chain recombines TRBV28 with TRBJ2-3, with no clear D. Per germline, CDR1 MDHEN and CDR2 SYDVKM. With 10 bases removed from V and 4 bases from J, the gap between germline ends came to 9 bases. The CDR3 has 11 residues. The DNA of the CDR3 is TGTGCCACCTGGGCCCCAGATACGCAGTATTTT. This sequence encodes CATWAPDTQYF.

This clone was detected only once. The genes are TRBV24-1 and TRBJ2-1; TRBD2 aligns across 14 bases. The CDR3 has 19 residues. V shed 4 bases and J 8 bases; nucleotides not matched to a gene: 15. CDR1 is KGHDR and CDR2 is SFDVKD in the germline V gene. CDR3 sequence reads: CATSESWTGTSGRGDEQFF. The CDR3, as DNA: TGTGCCACCAGTGAGTCATGGACCGGGACTAGCGGGAGAGGCGATGAGCAGTTCTTC.

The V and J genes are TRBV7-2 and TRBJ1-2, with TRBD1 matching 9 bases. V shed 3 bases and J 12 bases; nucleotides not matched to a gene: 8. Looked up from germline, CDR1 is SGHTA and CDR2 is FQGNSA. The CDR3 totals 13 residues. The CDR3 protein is CASSFPGQGSNTF. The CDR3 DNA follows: TGTGCCAGCAGCTTCCCGGGACAGGGTAGTAACACCTTC.

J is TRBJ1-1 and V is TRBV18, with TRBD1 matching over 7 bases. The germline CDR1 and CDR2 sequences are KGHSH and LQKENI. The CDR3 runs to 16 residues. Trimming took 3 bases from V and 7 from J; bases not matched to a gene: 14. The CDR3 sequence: CASSPYGASGQNEAFF. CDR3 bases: TGTGCCAGCTCACCCTACGGCGCCTCGGGACAGAATGAAGCTTTCTTT.

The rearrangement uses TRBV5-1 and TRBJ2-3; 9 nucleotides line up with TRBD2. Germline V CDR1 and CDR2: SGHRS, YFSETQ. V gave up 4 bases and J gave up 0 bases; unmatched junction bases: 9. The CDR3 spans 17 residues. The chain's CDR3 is CASSPGLASASTDTQYF. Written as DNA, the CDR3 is TGCGCCAGCAGCCCGGGACTAGCATCCGCTAGCACAGATACGCAGTATTTT.

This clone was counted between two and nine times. CDR3: CASSLGRADYGYTF. The CDR3 DNA is TGTGCCAGCAGCTTGGGCAGGGCGGACTATGGCTACACCTTC. The chain is built from TRBV5-6 and TRBJ1-2; D possibly corresponds to TRBD1 (5 bases). The CDR3 extends over 14 amino acids. Trimming cost V 0 bases and J 3 bases, with 9 bases left between them. In germline, CDR1 is SGHDT, CDR2 YYEEEE.

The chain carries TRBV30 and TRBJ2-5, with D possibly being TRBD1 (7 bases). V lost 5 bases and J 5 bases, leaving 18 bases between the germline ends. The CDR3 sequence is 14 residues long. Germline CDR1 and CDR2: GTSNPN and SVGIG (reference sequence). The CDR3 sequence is CAWGTGVAGETQYF. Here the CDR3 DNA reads TGTGCCTGGGGTACAGGGGTGGCGGGGGAGACCCAGTACTTC.